Below, 19 T cell receptor beta chains from the same sample are listed, as sequenced in a study of T cell responses to AZD1222 COVID-19 vaccine. The table came from immunoSEQ multiplex PCR; TCRdb's copy has only in-frame clones and leaves some out. Seen here are about 180,000 clones, 88% observed once, and the top ten hold roughly 7.7%. Sample: peripheral blood, taken on day 0 of AZD1222 vaccination. These receptor sequences come from an adult in good health.

In this sample, this clone turned up once. V is TRBV6-2 or TRBV6-3 and J is TRBJ1-5; D gene ambiguous. Trimming stripped 0 bases from V and 0 bases from J, with 12 bases between. CDR3 size: 17 residues. The germline CDR1 and CDR2 sequences are MNHEY and SVGEGT. The chain's CDR3 is CASSYSTVRSSNQPQHF. Here the CDR3 DNA reads TGTGCCAGCAGTTACTCCACAGTGCGGAGTAGCAATCAGCCCCAGCATTTT.

This chain connects TRBV27 to TRBJ1-5; D remains unclear. V was trimmed by 5 bases and J by 5 bases, leaving 13 bases between them. The CDR3 totals 14 residues. CDR1 is MNHEY, CDR2 SMNVEV, per germline (reference sequence). CDR3 sequence (DNA): TGTGCCAGCAGTATGGGAGCCGAGGATCAGCCCCAGCATTTT. This sequence encodes CASSMGAEDQPQHF.

The genes are TRBV7-2 and TRBJ1-1; no definite D call. CDR1 is SGHTA and CDR2 is FQGNSA in the germline V gene. This CDR3 contains 13 residues. The germline V and J ends were trimmed by 4 bases and 1 base, with 7 bases remaining between them. CDR3 loop: CASSSTRNTEAFF. DNA of the CDR3: TGTGCCAGCAGCTCAACGCGGAACACTGAAGCTTTCTTT.

The chain joins TRBV10-1 to TRBJ1-4; no firm D call. V was cut by 4 bases and J by 2 bases, with 11 bases left in between. CDR3 size: 15 residues. Germline CDR1 WNHNN, CDR2 SYGVQD (reference sequence). The CDR3 nucleotides read TGCGCCAGCAGTGGGTGGAGAGCCACTAATGAAAAACTGTTTTTT. Protein sequence: CASSGWRATNEKLFF.

The chain combines TRBV19 with TRBJ1-1; no clear D. The CDR3 loop spans 14 amino acids. Per germline, CDR1 LNHDA and CDR2 SQIVND (reference sequence). Trimming left V 6 bases short and J 0 bases short, with 11 bases between. Here the CDR3 DNA reads TGTGCCAGTAGGAAGGGAAATATGAACACTGAAGCTTTCTTT. It yields the protein CASRKGNMNTEAFF.

This clone was seen a handful of times. The V call is TRBV2, the J call TRBJ1-5; D is uncertain. Trimming took off 4 bases at V and 5 bases at J, with 12 bases between the two ends. The CDR3 length is 14 residues. The germline CDR1 and CDR2 sequences are SNHLY and FYNNEI. CDR3 sequence: CASSGGSGDQPQHF. DNA of the CDR3: TGTGCCAGCAGTGGGGGTTCAGGCGATCAGCCCCAGCATTTT.

The chain has TRBV20-1 and TRBJ2-5; D unclear. This CDR3 has 14 residues. Germline V CDR1 and CDR2: DFQATT, SNEGSKA (reference sequence). Trimming left V 3 bases short and J 2 bases short, with 13 bases between. CDR3 loop: CSASWGSRQETQYF. Here the CDR3 DNA reads TGCAGTGCTAGTTGGGGTAGTCGGCAAGAGACCCAGTACTTC.

This chain joins TRBV6-5 and TRBJ2-3; D is possibly TRBD1 (6 bases). V was trimmed by 7 bases and J by 7 bases, leaving 15 bases between them. CDR1 and CDR2 from the germline V gene are MNHEY and SVGAGI. The CDR3 has 13 amino acids. CDR3 coding DNA: TGTGCCAGCACCGGGACACAACAGAATACGCAGTATTTT. As protein: CASTGTQQNTQYF.

The gene calls are TRBV11-2 and TRBJ1-1; unclear D gene. Germline V gene sequence: CDR1 SGHAT, CDR2 FQNNGV. The CDR3 extends over 11 amino acids. Between the trimmed V and J ends, which lost 3 bases and 8 bases, there was a span of 7 bases. CDR3 bases: TGTGCCAGCAGCTTCTACGAAGAAGCTTTCTTT. This sequence encodes CASSFYEEAFF.

The chain carries TRBV4-1 and TRBJ1-3; perhaps TRBD1 as D (6 bases). This CDR3 contains 15 residues. Germline V gene sequence: CDR1 MGHRA, CDR2 YSYEKL. V lost 4 bases and J lost 4, with 14 bases in between. CDR3 nucleotide sequence: TGCGCCAGCAGCCTTACAGGGACATCCGGAAACACCATATATTTT. It translates to CASSLTGTSGNTIYF.

This clone was detected once. The chain is built from TRBV29-1 and TRBJ1-4; possible D gene TRBD1, 6 bases. V lost 4 bases to trimming and J lost 7 bases, with 10 bases between them. Per the germline V gene, CDR1 is SQVTM and CDR2 is ANQGSEA. The CDR3 has 12 residues. CDR3 sequence: CSVVQGGEKLFF. The CDR3, as DNA: TGCAGCGTTGTACAGGGAGGTGAAAAACTGTTTTTT.

This chain uses TRBV5-6 with TRBJ1-5; D is undetermined. The germline CDR1 and CDR2 sequences are SGHDT and YYEEEE. The CDR3 is made up of 16 amino acids. Trimming stripped 0 bases from V and 4 bases from J, with 14 bases between. The CDR3 protein is CASSLGRLDANQPQHF. The CDR3 DNA sequence: TGTGCCAGCAGCTTGGGACGACTCGACGCTAATCAGCCCCAGCATTTT.

This clone was counted once. This chain uses TRBV2 with TRBJ2-7, with D possibly being TRBD1 (5 bases). CDR1 and CDR2 from the germline V gene are SNHLY and FYNNEI. The CDR3 runs to 15 residues. Trimming shortened V by 0 bases and J by 3 bases, and 12 bases separated the two germline ends. CDR3 residues: CASSEAGQGGYEQYF. The CDR3 bases are TGTGCCAGCAGTGAAGCGGGGCAGGGTGGCTACGAGCAGTACTTC.

J is TRBJ2-3 and V is TRBV28, with D perhaps matching TRBD2 (7 bases). V was trimmed by 6 bases and J by 0 bases, leaving 16 bases between them. The CDR3 has 16 residues. Germline V CDR1 and CDR2: MDHEN, SYDVKM. CDR3 nucleotides: TGTGCCAGCAGAGGGTCGGGGGGCTTTAGCACAGATACGCAGTATTTT. Protein product: CASRGSGGFSTDTQYF.

The chain links TRBV5-1 to TRBJ2-5; D is unresolved. CDR1 and CDR2 from the germline V gene are SGHRS and YFSETQ. The V gene lost 0 bases and the J gene lost 2 bases, with 5 bases spanning the gap. The CDR3 is 13 amino acids. DNA of the CDR3: TGCGCCAGCAGCTTGGGAAAACAAGAGACCCAGTACTTC. It specifies CASSLGKQETQYF.

This chain uses TRBV19 with TRBJ1-4, with D unresolved. The germline CDR1 and CDR2 sequences are LNHDA and SQIVND (reference sequence). The CDR3 length is 17 residues. Trimming stripped 4 bases from V and 6 bases from J, with 21 bases between. The CDR3 nucleotides are TGTGCCAGTAGTAGATCCGCCGAGTCGACACGCTATGAAAAACTGTTTTTT. Translating gives CASSRSAESTRYEKLFF.

This clone occurred once. The chain uses TRBV29-1 and TRBJ1-1; D is possibly TRBD1 (5 bases). This CDR3 has 13 residues. The germline V gene encodes CDR1 SQVTM and CDR2 ANQGSEA. With 4 bases removed from V and 5 bases from J, the gap between germline ends came to 14 bases. CDR3 DNA: TGCAGCGTTGGTCAGTCGGGGGGTACTGAAGCTTTCTTT. Amino acids: CSVGQSGGTEAFF.

The chain recombines TRBV3-1 (or the pseudogene TRBV3-2) with TRBJ1-1, with D unclear. Trimming pared 4 bases from V and 5 bases from J, leaving 14 bases between. Germline V gene data show CDR1 as LGHDT and CDR2 as YNNKEL (reference sequence). CDR3 size: 14 residues. CDR3 DNA: TGTGCCAGCAGCCCTGGACCTATACGGACTGAAGCTTTCTTT. It encodes CASSPGPIRTEAFF.

The chain combines TRBV7-8 with TRBJ2-1, with D hard to call. Trimming shortened V by 5 bases and J by 8 bases, and 7 bases separated the two germline ends. The length of the CDR3 is 11 residues. The germline CDR1 and CDR2 sequences are SGHVS and FQNEAQ. The CDR3, as DNA: TGTGCCAGCAGCCCGCGCTATGAGCAGTTCTTC. Amino acids: CASSPRYEQFF.